This TCR beta chain was identified during a study of shared clonotypes between healthy human individuals. On the study more broadly: Each donor's CD8 memory used one plate, CD8 naive two, each CD4 subset three.

Germline V gene sequence: CDR1 SGDLS, CDR2 YYNGEE. Deletions cut 0 bases from V and 0 bases from J, with 14 bases between. The CDR3 contains 17 residues. As defined, naive CD8 cells were CD45RO-negative and positively selected for CCR7, with terminally differentiated effector memory CD45RA+ cells excluded. All the donors were Caucasian adults who lived in Nashville, Tennessee. Method: immunoSEQ multiplex PCR; TCRdb's copy keeps in-frame clones and lacks some. The sample lists a few million clones; around 95% were seen once. The specimen was naive CD8+ T cells from PBMCs. The V gene is TRBV9, the J gene TRBJ2-3; D is possibly TRBD2 (6 bases). This TCR was recovered from a man between 18 and 29 years old in good health. Some clones in this sample may be carry-over from other donors' samples. The CDR3 DNA reads as TGTGCCAGCAGCGTAGATCGGGAGCTAGCTAGCACAGATACGCAGTATTTT. The encoded protein is CASSVDRELASTDTQYF.